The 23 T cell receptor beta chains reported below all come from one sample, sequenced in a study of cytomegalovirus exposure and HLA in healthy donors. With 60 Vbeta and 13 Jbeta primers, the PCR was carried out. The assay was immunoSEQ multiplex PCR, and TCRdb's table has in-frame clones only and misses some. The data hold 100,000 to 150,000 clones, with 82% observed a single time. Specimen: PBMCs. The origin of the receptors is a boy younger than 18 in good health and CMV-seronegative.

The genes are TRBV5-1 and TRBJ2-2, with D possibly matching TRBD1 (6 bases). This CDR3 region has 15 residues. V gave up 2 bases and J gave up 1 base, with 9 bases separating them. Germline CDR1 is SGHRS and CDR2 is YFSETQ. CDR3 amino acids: CASSFDRLNTGELFF. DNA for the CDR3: TGCGCCAGCAGCTTCGACAGGCTGAACACCGGGGAGCTGTTTTTT.

The CDR3 bases are TGCAGCGCCCTCCGGAGGGATGAGCAGTTCTTC. Its protein is CSALRRDEQFF. The chain couples TRBV29-1 to TRBJ2-1; possible D gene TRBD2, 6 bases. The V gene's germline CDR1 is SQVTM and CDR2 ANQGSEA. Trimming took off 7 bases at V and 8 bases at J, with 12 bases between the two ends. The CDR3 sequence is 11 residues long.

The DNA of the CDR3 is TGTGCCAGCAGCAGGGAGTGGGAACCGGGACATGAAAACAATGAGCAGTTCTTC. Translation gives CASSREWEPGHENNEQFF. The rearrangement uses TRBV21-1 and TRBJ2-1; the table names TRBD1, a call not compared with the DNA. TRBV21-1 is annotated as a pseudogene. This CDR3 region has 18 residues.

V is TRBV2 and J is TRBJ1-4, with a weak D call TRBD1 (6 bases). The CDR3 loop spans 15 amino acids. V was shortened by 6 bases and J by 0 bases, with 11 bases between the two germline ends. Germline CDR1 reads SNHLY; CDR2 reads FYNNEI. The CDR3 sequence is CASRKGGSTNEKLFF. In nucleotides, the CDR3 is TGTGCCAGCAGGAAAGGGGGTTCAACTAATGAAAAACTGTTTTTT.

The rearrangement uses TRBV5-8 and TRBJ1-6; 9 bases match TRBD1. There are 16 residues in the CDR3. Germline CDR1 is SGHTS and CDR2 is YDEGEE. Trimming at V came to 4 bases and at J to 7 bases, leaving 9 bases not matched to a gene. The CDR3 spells CASSPGTGRRNSPLHF. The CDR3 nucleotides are TGTGCCAGCAGCCCCGGGACAGGGAGAAGGAATTCACCCCTCCACTTT.

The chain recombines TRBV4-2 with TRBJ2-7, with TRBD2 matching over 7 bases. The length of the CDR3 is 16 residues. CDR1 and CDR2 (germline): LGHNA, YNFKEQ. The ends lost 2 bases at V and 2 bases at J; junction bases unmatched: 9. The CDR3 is CASSQTLSGTTYEQYF. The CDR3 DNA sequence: TGTGCCAGCAGCCAAACCTTAAGCGGGACCACCTACGAGCAGTACTTC.

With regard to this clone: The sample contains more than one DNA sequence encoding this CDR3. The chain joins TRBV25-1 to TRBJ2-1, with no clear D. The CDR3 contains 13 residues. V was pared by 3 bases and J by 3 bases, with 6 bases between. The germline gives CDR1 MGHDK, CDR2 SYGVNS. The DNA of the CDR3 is TGTGCCAGCAGTGATTCGAGCTACAATGAGCAGTTCTTC. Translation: CASSDSSYNEQFF. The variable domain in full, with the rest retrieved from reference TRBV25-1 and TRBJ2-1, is EADIYQTPRYLVIGTGKKITLECSQTMGHDKMYWYQQDPGMELHLIHYSYGVNSTEKGDLSSESTVSRIRTEHFPLTLESARPSHTSQYLCASSDSSYNEQFFGPGTRLTVL.

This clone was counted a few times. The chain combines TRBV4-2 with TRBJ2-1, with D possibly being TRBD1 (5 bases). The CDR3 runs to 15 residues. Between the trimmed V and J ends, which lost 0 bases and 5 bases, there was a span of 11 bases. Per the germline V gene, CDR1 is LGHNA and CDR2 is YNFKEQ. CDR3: CASSQEGSRDNEQFF. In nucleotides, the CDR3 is TGTGCCAGCAGCCAAGAAGGTAGCAGGGACAATGAGCAGTTCTTC.

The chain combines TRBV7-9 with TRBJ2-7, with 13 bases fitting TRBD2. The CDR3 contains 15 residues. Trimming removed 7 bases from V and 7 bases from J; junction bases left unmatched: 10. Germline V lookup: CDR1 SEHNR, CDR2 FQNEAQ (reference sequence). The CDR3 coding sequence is TGTGCCAGCATCGCAGGACTAGCGGGAGCCGGGGAGCAGTACTTC. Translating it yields CASIAGLAGAGEQYF.

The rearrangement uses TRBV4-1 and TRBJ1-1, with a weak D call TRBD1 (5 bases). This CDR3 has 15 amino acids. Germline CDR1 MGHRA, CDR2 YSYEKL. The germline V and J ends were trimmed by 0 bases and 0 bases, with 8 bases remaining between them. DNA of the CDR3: TGCGCCAGCAGCCAAGATCCAGGGATGAACACTGAAGCTTTCTTT. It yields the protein CASSQDPGMNTEAFF.

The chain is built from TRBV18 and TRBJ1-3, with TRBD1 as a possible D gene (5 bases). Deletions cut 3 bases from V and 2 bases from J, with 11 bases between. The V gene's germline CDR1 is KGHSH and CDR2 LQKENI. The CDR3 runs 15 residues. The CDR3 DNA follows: TGTGCCAGCTCACCCTATGGGGGGACTGGAAACACCATATATTTT. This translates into CASSPYGGTGNTIYF.

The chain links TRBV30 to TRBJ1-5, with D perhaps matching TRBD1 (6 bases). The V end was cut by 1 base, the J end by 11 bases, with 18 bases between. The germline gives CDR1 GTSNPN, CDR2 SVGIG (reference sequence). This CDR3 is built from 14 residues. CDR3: CAWSATGMNRAQHF. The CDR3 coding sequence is TGTGCCTGGAGTGCCACAGGGATGAATAGGGCCCAGCATTTT.

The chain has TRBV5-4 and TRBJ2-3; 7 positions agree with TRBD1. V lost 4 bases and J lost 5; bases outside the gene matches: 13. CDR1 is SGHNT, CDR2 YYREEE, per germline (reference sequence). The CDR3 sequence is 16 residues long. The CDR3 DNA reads TGTGCCAGCAGCCTGACAGGGCTTGGCGGCGGAGATACGCAGTATTTT. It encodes CASSLTGLGGGDTQYF.

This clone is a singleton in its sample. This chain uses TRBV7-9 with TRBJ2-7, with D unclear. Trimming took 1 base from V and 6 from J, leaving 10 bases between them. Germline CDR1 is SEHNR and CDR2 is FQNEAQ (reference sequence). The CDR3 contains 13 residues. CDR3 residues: CASSLDSNSEQYF. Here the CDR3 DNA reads TGTGCCAGCAGCTTAGACTCAAACTCCGAGCAGTACTTC.

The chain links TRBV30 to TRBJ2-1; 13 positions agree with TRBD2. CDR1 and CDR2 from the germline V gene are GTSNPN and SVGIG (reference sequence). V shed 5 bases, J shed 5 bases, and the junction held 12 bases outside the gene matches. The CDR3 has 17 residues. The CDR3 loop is CAWSKGWTSGSHNEQFF. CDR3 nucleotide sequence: TGTGCCTGGTCCAAAGGATGGACTAGCGGGAGCCACAATGAGCAGTTCTTC.

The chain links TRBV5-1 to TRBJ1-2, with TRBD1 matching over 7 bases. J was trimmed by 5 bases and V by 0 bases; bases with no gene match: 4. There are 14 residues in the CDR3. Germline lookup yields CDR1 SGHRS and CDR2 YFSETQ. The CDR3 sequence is CASSLVTGEYGYTF. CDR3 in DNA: TGCGCCAGCAGCTTGGTTACAGGGGAATATGGCTACACCTTC.

The CDR3 DNA is TGTGCCAGCAGTTTCCGCCCGGGACAGGGTCATCAGCCCCAGCATTTT. Amino acids: CASSFRPGQGHQPQHF. The chain links TRBV27 to TRBJ1-5; 9 bases are shared with TRBD1. Germline values: CDR1 MNHEY, CDR2 SMNVEV (reference sequence). The CDR3 has 16 amino acids. Losses at the gene ends were 3 bases for V and 5 bases for J; bases not matched to a gene: 8.

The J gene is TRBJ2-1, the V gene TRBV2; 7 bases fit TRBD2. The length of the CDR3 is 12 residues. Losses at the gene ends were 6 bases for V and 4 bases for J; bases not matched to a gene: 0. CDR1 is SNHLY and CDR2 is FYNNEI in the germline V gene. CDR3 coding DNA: TGTGCCAGCAGGGGGGGGTACAATGAGCAGTTCTTC. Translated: CASRGGYNEQFF.

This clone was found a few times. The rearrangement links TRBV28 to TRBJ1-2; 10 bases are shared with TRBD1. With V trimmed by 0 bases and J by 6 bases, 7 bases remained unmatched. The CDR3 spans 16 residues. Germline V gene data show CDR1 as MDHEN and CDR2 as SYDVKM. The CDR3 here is CASSLWTGGRGNGYTF. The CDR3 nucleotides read TGTGCCAGCAGTTTATGGACAGGGGGCAGGGGAAATGGCTACACCTTC.

The CDR3 DNA follows: TGTGCCAGCACCTCCGACTATTACAATGAGCAGTTCTTC. Protein: CASTSDYYNEQFF. J is TRBJ2-1 and V is TRBV6-5; tentatively, D is TRBD2 (5 bases). The V end lost 7 bases, the J end lost 4 bases, and 11 bases lay between the germline ends. This CDR3 is 13 amino acids long. Germline V gives CDR1 MNHEY, CDR2 SVGAGI.

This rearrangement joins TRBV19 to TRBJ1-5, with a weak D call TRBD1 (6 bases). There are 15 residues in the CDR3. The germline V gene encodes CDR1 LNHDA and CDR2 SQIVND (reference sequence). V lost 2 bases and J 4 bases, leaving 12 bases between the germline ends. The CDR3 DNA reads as TGTGCCAGTAGTATACTGGGGGCAGGGAATCAGCCCCAGCATTTT. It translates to CASSILGAGNQPQHF.

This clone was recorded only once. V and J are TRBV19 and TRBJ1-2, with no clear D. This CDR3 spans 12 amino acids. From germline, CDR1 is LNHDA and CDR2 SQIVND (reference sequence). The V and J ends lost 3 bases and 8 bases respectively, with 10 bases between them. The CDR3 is CASSIFPGGYTF. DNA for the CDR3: TGTGCCAGTAGTATCTTCCCAGGAGGCTACACCTTC.

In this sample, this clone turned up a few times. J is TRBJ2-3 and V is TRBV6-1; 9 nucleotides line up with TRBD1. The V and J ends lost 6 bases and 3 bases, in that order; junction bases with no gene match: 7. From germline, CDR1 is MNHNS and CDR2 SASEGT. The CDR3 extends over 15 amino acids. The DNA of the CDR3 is TGTGCCAGCAGCGCTTCCGGGACAGGGACAGATACGCAGTATTTT. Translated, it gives CASSASGTGTDTQYF.